The T cell receptor (beta chain) described here comes from a study of CD8 T cells in Susac syndrome. CD8+ and CD4+ T cells taken from blood had their TCR beta sequenced. While serving as controls, healthy donors were matched for age and sex. Both CD4+ and CD8+ T cells were negatively isolated, and TEMRA cells underwent FACS enrichment. Germline V gene data show CDR1 as LGHDT and CDR2 as YNNKEL (reference sequence). Trimming cost V 4 bases and J 0 bases, with 11 bases left between them. CDR3 length: 15 amino acids. An amount of RNA that ranged from about 0.45 to 1 ug was reverse transcribed with random hexamers. TCR beta CDR3 was amplified by immunoSEQ covering 54 Vbeta and 13 Jbeta. TCRdb processed the immunoSEQ multiplex PCR reads anew with MiXCR; each CDR3 protein has one entry. Here the sample spans more than 150,000 distinct CDR3 sequences, around 94% being singletons.

Input material: CD4+ T cells from PBMCs. The origin of this receptor is a human donor in good health. This chain links TRBV3-1 with TRBJ2-3; D unresolved. CDR3 region: CASSLLPASTDTQYF. In DNA, the CDR3 is TGTGCCAGCAGCCTTCTACCGGCCAGCACAGATACGCAGTATTTT.